The 17 T cell receptor beta chains below were found in one sample sequenced in a study of cytomegalovirus exposure and HLA in healthy donors. Vbeta (60) and Jbeta (13) primers were used in the PCR. Sequenced by immunoSEQ multiplex PCR; TCRdb stores in-frame clones only, minus some. The sample contains 150,000 or so clones, 65% to 85% of which appear only once. Sequences were obtained from PBMCs. These TCRs come from a woman in her forties in good health and CMV-seropositive.

The CDR3 sequence: CASSQDWALAYNEQFF. CDR3 in DNA: TGTGCCAGCAGCCAAGATTGGGCACTAGCTTACAATGAGCAGTTCTTC. This rearrangement joins TRBV4-2 to TRBJ2-1; tentative D call: TRBD2 (6 bases). The CDR3 sequence is 16 residues long. Trimming stripped 0 bases from V and 4 bases from J, with 13 bases between. The germline V gene has CDR1 LGHNA and CDR2 YNFKEQ.

V is TRBV5-1 and J is TRBJ1-4; 7 nucleotides agree with TRBD1. This CDR3 has 13 residues. V was clipped by 0 bases and J by 10 bases; unmatched bases: 3. Per the germline V gene, CDR1 is SGHRS and CDR2 is YFSETQ. The CDR3 bases are TGCGCCAGCAGCTTGGAAGGGGGCCGAAAACTGTTTTTT. It encodes CASSLEGGRKLFF.

This clone was seen only once. The chain has TRBV21-1 and TRBJ2-7; TRBD2 is taken as the D call from the table, unchecked against the DNA. TRBV21-1 is a recognized pseudogene. The CDR3 totals 12 residues. The CDR3 region has the DNA TGTGCCAGCCGAAGCCGGGCCTACGAGCAGTACTTC. This codes for CASRSRAYEQYF.

This clone was detected only a few times. This chain joins TRBV9 and TRBJ2-1, with 8 bases identical to TRBD2. The CDR3 covers 15 residues. Unmatched junction bases numbered 7, after V lost 0 bases and J lost 8 bases. Germline V gives CDR1 SGDLS, CDR2 YYNGEE. CDR3 residues: CASSVGPGGPDEQFF. CDR3 nucleotides: TGTGCCAGCAGCGTAGGTCCGGGGGGGCCCGATGAGCAGTTCTTC.

This clone was found a few times. This rearrangement joins TRBV6-5 to TRBJ1-5, with a weak D call TRBD1 (5 bases). The CDR3 consists of 14 residues. The V end was cut by 6 bases, the J end by 7 bases, with 16 bases between. CDR1 is MNHEY, CDR2 SVGAGI, per germline. In DNA form, the CDR3 reads TGTGCCAGCAGACCCGGTTGGGGGGACCAGCCCCAGCATTTT. Translation gives CASRPGWGDQPQHF.

Concerning this clone itself: Additional DNA sequences in this sample encode the identical CDR3. This chain joins TRBV19 and TRBJ1-3, with TRBD1 matching over 8 bases. The ends lost 8 bases at V and 4 bases at J; junction bases unmatched: 4. This CDR3 contains 13 residues. Germline values: CDR1 LNHDA, CDR2 SQIVND (reference sequence). The CDR3 loop reads CASGQGAGNTIYF. CDR3 in DNA: TGTGCCAGTGGACAGGGAGCAGGAAACACCATATATTTT.

V gene TRBV5-1 combines with J gene TRBJ2-7; TRBD1 is a possible D gene (6 bases). Trimming pared 4 bases from V and 0 bases from J, leaving 11 bases between. CDR1 and CDR2 from the germline V gene are SGHRS and YFSETQ. This CDR3 has 14 amino acids. CDR3 protein: CASSPGHSSYEQYF. DNA of the CDR3: TGCGCCAGCAGCCCGGGACATAGCTCCTACGAGCAGTACTTC.

The V gene is TRBV10-3, the J gene TRBJ1-3; D remains ambiguous. This CDR3 has 15 residues. Germline CDR1 and CDR2: ENHRY and SYGVKD. The ends were cut back, 7 bases at V and 0 bases at J, with 13 bases in the middle. CDR3 nucleotides: TGTGCCATCATGGGAGACGTTACCTCTGGAAACACCATATATTTT. This sequence encodes CAIMGDVTSGNTIYF.

This clone was observed a single time. The J gene is TRBJ2-5, the V gene TRBV6-1; perhaps TRBD2 as D (6 bases). CDR3 length: 15 residues. Trimming took 3 bases from V and 5 from J, leaving 16 bases between them. From germline, CDR1 is MNHNS and CDR2 SASEGT. The CDR3 region has the DNA TGTGCCAGCAGTGACGGACCGGCCCGGGGGGAGACCCAGTACTTC. This encodes CASSDGPARGETQYF.

This clone was detected once. This chain uses TRBV6-1 with TRBJ1-5; 10 bases fit TRBD1. The germline CDR1 and CDR2 sequences are MNHNS and SASEGT. The CDR3 covers 20 residues. V was clipped by 2 bases and J by 0 bases; unmatched bases: 13. The DNA for the CDR3 is TGTGCCAGCAGTGAAAGAGTGGACAGGGGGGGACCATATAGCAATCAGCCCCAGCATTTT. Translated: CASSERVDRGGPYSNQPQHF.

This chain connects TRBV6-1 to TRBJ1-5; no clear D gene. CDR1 and CDR2 from the germline V gene are MNHNS and SASEGT. The V end was cut by 8 bases, the J end by 0 bases, with 11 bases between. The CDR3 contains 14 residues. CDR3 loop: CASSLGSSNQPQHF. For the CDR3, the DNA is TGTGCCAGCTCCCTGGGGAGTAGCAATCAGCCCCAGCATTTT.

This chain links TRBV5-4 with TRBJ2-1, with D maybe TRBD2 (6 bases). Germline values: CDR1 SGHNT, CDR2 YYREEE (reference sequence). The V and J ends lost 0 bases and 8 bases respectively, with 15 bases between them. The CDR3 is 15 residues long. The CDR3 here is CASSLGSGVEHEQFF. As DNA, the CDR3 is TGTGCCAGCAGCTTGGGGTCGGGGGTTGAACATGAGCAGTTCTTC.

The J gene is TRBJ2-7, the V gene TRBV2; D call uncertain. The CDR3 is made up of 12 amino acids. V was cut by 4 bases and J by 2 bases, with 6 bases left in between. Germline CDR1 is SNHLY and CDR2 is FYNNEI. CDR3 in DNA: TGTGCCAGCAGTGTTTCCGCCTACGAGCAGTACTTC. Protein: CASSVSAYEQYF.

V usage is TRBV4-1 and J usage is TRBJ1-5, with 10 nucleotides matching TRBD1. Trimming at V came to 4 bases and at J to 6 bases, leaving 9 bases not matched to a gene. This CDR3 is 16 amino acids long. Germline V lookup: CDR1 MGHRA, CDR2 YSYEKL. CDR3 region: CASSPLDRGGGQPQHF. The CDR3 region has the DNA TGCGCCAGCAGCCCCTTGGACAGGGGGGGTGGTCAGCCCCAGCATTTT.

The rearrangement uses TRBV27 and TRBJ2-1; 7 nucleotides agree with TRBD2. CDR3 size: 15 residues. Trimming cost V 0 bases and J 5 bases; bases outside gene matches: 4. Germline V gene lookup returns CDR1 MNHEY and CDR2 SMNVEV (reference sequence). CDR3 DNA: TGTGCCAGCAGTTTATCCAGCGGGGTGGACAATGAGCAGTTCTTC. As protein: CASSLSSGVDNEQFF.

The CDR3 bases are TGTGCCAGCAGTTTCTCCGGGGTCAATCAGCCCCAGCATTTT. Translation gives CASSFSGVNQPQHF. The chain joins TRBV27 to TRBJ1-5; D is ambiguous. With 3 bases removed from V and 3 bases from J, the gap between germline ends came to 9 bases. Germline assignment: CDR1 MNHEY and CDR2 SMNVEV (reference sequence). This CDR3 region has 14 residues.

The V gene is TRBV5-6, the J gene TRBJ1-1, with D possibly TRBD1 on 6 matching bases. The CDR3 sequence is 17 residues long. Germline V gene lookup returns CDR1 SGHDT and CDR2 YYEEEE. The V gene lost 3 bases and the J gene lost 3 bases, with 21 bases spanning the gap. CDR3: CASSWGPGVILYTEAFF. In DNA form, the CDR3 reads TGTGCCAGCAGCTGGGGTCCAGGGGTGATATTGTACACTGAAGCTTTCTTT.